This TCR beta chain came from a study of long-term antiretroviral therapy in people with HIV. This CDR3 comprises 13 residues. Trimming stripped 5 bases from V and 0 bases from J, with 8 bases between. CDR1 is SGHTA, CDR2 FQGNSA, per germline. The assay used was immunoSEQ (version v3.0), run at survey level. Method: immunoSEQ multiplex PCR; TCRdb's copy keeps in-frame clones and lacks some. The data hold 26,000 or so clones, with 70% to 90% observed a single time. V is TRBV7-2 and J is TRBJ2-7; D is possibly TRBD1 (6 bases). The receptor's source is a woman aged 18-29 years with HIV. The specimen was unsorted PBMCs, collected 0.5 years after starting antiretroviral therapy. CDR3 protein: CASSRGSSYEQYF. The CDR3 DNA reads as TGTGCCAGCAGCAGGGGGTCCTCCTACGAGCAGTACTTC.